This T cell receptor beta chain was sequenced during a study of human T cells and chemical hapten exposure. The V segment lost 2 bases and the J segment 1 base; nucleotides outside the gene matches: 7. CDR3 length equals 18 residues. Germline CDR1 is SGHRS and CDR2 is YFSETQ. TCRdb called the RACE reads again in MiXCR, with one record for every CDR3 protein. The table lists around 190,000 distinct CDR3 sequences, 20% to 25% of them singletons, with about 6.7% in the top ten. Time point meaning: patch test 1, 2 weeks after DPC sensitization. Treatment here: therapeutic diphenylcyclopropenone sensitization with weekly scalp DPC.

This clonotype originated in a woman between 50 and 59 years old with alopecia areata. Some clones in this sample may be carry-over from other donors' samples. Sequenced here: whole blood, sampled in connection with sensitization to the hapten diphenylcyclopropenone (DPC). This rearrangement joins TRBV5-1 to TRBJ2-1; 12 bases map to TRBD2. The CDR3 DNA is TGCGCCAGCAGCTTCAATGGACTAGCGGGAACATCCTACAATGAGCAGTTCTTC. This translates into CASSFNGLAGTSYNEQFF.